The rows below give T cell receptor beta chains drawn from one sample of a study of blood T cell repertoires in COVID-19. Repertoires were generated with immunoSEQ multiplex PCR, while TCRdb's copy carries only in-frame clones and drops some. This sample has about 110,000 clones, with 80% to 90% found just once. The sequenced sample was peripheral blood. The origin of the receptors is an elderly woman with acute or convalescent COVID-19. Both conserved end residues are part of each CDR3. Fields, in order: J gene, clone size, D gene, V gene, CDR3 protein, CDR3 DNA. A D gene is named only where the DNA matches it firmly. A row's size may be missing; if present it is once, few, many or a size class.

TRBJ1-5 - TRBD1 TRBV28 CASSLFLGQKNQPQHF TGTGCCAGCAGTTTATTCTTGGGACAGAAAAATCAGCCCCAGCATTTT
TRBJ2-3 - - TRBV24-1 CATSDLFGTDTQYF TGTGCCACCAGTGATTTGTTCGGGACAGATACGCAGTATTTT
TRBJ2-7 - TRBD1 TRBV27 CASSWGGYWDRGSYEQYF TGTGCCAGCAGTTGGGGGGGATATTGGGACAGGGGTTCCTACGAGCAGTACTTC
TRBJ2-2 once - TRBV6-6 CASSWDFNTGELFF TGTGCCAGCAGTTGGGACTTCAACACCGGGGAGCTGTTTTTT
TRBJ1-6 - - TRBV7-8 CASSLVQAHNSPLHF TGTGCCAGCAGCTTAGTGCAGGCTCATAATTCACCCCTCCACTTT
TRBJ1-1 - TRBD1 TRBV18 CASSPGQAVMNTEAFF TGTGCCAGCTCACCCGGACAGGCCGTAATGAACACTGAAGCTTTCTTT
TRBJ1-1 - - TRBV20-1 CSALGRTEAFF TGCAGTGCTTTAGGGAGGACTGAAGCTTTCTTT
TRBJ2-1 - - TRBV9 CASSIRDSSYNEQFF TGTGCCAGCAGCATACGCGATAGCTCCTACAATGAGCAGTTCTTC
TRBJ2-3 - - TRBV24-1 CATSEPWGGATDTQYF TGTGCCACCAGTGAGCCCTGGGGCGGGGCCACAGATACGCAGTATTTT
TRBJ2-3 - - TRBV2 CASSTGGVADTQYF TGTGCCAGCTCTACTGGGGGCGTCGCAGATACGCAGTATTTT
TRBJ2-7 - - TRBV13 CASSLIYGGSYEQYF TGTGCCAGCAGCTTAATCTACGGCGGTTCCTACGAGCAGTACTTC
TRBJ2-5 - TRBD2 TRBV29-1 CSVERGGRETQYF TGCAGCGTCGAGCGGGGGGGCAGGGAGACCCAGTACTTC
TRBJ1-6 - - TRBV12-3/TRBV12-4 CASSFLDSPLHF TGTGCCAGCAGTTTTTTAGATTCACCCCTCCACTTT
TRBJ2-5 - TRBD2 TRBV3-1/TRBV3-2 CASSGQAGVRETQYF TGTGCCAGCAGCGGCCAAGCGGGGGTACGGGAGACCCAGTACTTC
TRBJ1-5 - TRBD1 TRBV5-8 CASSFEGQASVGAQHF TGTGCCAGCAGCTTCGAGGGACAGGCCTCCGTGGGAGCCCAGCATTTT
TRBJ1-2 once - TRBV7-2 CASSLSQGMGGYTF TGTGCCAGCAGCTTATCCCAGGGAATGGGTGGCTACACCTTC
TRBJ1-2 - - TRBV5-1 CASSLHNNYGYTF TGCGCCAGCAGCTTACATAATAACTATGGCTACACCTTC
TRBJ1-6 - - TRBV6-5 CASSYGPGVNSPLHF TGTGCCAGCAGTTACGGGCCGGGGGTTAATTCACCCCTCCACTTT
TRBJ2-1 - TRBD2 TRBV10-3 CAISGGTSGSAREQFF TGTGCCATCAGTGGGGGGACTAGCGGGTCCGCACGGGAGCAGTTCTTC
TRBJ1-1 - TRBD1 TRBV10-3 CASTADRGMNTEAFF TGTGCCAGCACCGCGGACAGGGGAATGAACACTGAAGCTTTCTTT
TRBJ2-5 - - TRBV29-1 CSVEVGGRETQYF TGCAGCGTTGAAGTAGGGGGAAGGGAGACCCAGTACTTC
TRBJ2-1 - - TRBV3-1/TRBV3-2 CASSLFSYEQFF TGTGCCAGCAGCCTTTTCTCGTATGAGCAGTTCTTC
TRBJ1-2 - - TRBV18 CASSPQGEGYTF TGTGCCAGCTCACCACAGGGAGAAGGCTACACCTTC
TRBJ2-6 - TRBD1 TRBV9 CASSPRTGSGANVLTF TGTGCCAGCAGCCCCCGGACAGGGTCCGGGGCCAACGTCCTGACTTTC
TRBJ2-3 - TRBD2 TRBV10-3 CAIEAGDDTQYF TGTGCCATCGAGGCGGGGGACGATACGCAGTATTTT
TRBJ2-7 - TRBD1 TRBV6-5 CASSLGQGSYEQYF TGTGCCAGCAGTTTGGGACAGGGGAGCTACGAGCAGTACTTC
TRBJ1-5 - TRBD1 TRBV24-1 CATSGDREGQPQHF TGTGCCACCAGCGGAGACAGGGAAGGCCAGCCCCAGCATTTT
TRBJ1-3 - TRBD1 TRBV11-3 CASSPGQGPGNTIYF TGTGCCAGCAGCCCTGGACAGGGTCCTGGAAACACCATATATTTT